The text below deals with one T cell receptor (beta chain). Germline values: CDR1 MNHNS, CDR2 SASEGT. V was clipped by 5 bases and J by 1 base, with 9 bases between them. This CDR3 is built from 14 residues. This sample was included in a study of TIL therapy for anti-PD-1-resistant metastatic lung cancer. As for the study in general: Tumors carried a median 1.5 non-synonymous mutations per megabase.

The immunoSEQ assay was v3. Libraries were sequenced to 2 million to 2.5 million read pairs (survey) or roughly 4.5-6.5 million (deep). Profiled with immunoSEQ multiplex PCR; TCRdb holds only in-frame clones, not every one. The sample yields some 50,000 clones, roughly 85% seen once. Time point defined: pre-treatment sample, taken before nivolumab and TIL therapy. Sequences were derived from blood, sampled at baseline. The source of this sequence is a man between 65 and 85 years old with non-small cell lung cancer. The chain has TRBV6-1 and TRBJ2-4; D may be TRBD1 (5 bases). The CDR3 DNA is TGTGCCAGCAGTTCAGGGTCGGCCAAAAACATTCAGTACTTC. Its translation is CASSSGSAKNIQYF.